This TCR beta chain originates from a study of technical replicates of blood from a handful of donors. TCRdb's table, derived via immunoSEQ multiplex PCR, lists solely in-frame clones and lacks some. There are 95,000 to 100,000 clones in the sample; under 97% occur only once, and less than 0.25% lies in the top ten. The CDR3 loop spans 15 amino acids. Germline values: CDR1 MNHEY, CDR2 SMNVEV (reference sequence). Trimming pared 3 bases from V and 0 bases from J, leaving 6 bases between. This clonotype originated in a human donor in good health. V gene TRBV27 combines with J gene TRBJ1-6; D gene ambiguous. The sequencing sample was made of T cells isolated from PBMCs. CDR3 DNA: TGTGCCAGCAGTTTTGGGAGCTCCTATAATTCACCCCTCCACTTT. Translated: CASSFGSSYNSPLHF.